The 16 T cell receptor beta chains below were found in one sample sequenced in a study of CD8 T cells in Susac syndrome (dated 2019 in TCRdb). The receptor library was made with the immunoSEQ multiplex PCR assay. RNA was extracted using the RNeasy kit, and about 0.45 to 1 ug of the RNA was reverse transcribed with random hexamers. TCRdb reprocessed the public reads (quality trimming at Q25 with fastp, clone calling with MiXCR) and kept in-frame beta chains. Each CDR3 protein appears once, grouped with its most common genes and DNA. The sample includes about 300,000 distinct CDR3 sequences, with 85% observed a single time. The biggest ten clones account for 0.2% to 0.25% of the sample. Sequenced material: CD8+ T cells from PBMCs. These receptors were taken from a human donor with multiple sclerosis.

This clonotype was recorded a few times. The chain joins TRBV6-2 or TRBV6-3 to TRBJ2-7; 9 bases map to TRBD1. Trimming cost V 4 bases and J 1 base; bases outside gene matches: 5. CDR1 MNHEY and CDR2 SVGEGT come from the germline V gene. This CDR3 comprises 15 residues. The DNA for the CDR3 is TGTGCCAGCAGTTCGCGCGGGACAGGGTCCTACGAGCAGTACTTC. Amino acids: CASSSRGTGSYEQYF.

The V call is TRBV15, the J call TRBJ1-5; no definite D call. The CDR3 has 15 residues. Trimming took off 0 bases at V and 0 bases at J, with 6 bases between the two ends. Germline assignment: CDR1 LNHNV and CDR2 YYDKDF (reference sequence). CDR3 loop: CATSREGYSNQPQHF. CDR3 DNA sequence: TGTGCCACCAGCAGAGAAGGCTATAGCAATCAGCCCCAGCATTTT.

The chain couples TRBV6-2 or TRBV6-3 to TRBJ2-7; 8 bases fit TRBD1. The junction had 15 bases not matched to a gene; V was cut back by 6 bases and J by 2 bases. Germline CDR1 is MNHEY and CDR2 is SVGEGT. CDR3 length: 17 residues. DNA for the CDR3: TGTGCCAGCAGCCAGACCACCTCCGGGACAGGTGCCTACGAGCAGTACTTC. Residues: CASSQTTSGTGAYEQYF.

This rearrangement joins TRBV2 to TRBJ2-1; 7 positions match TRBD2. The CDR3 has 14 amino acids. V shed 3 bases, J shed 4 bases, and the junction held 3 bases outside the gene matches. Germline V CDR1 and CDR2: SNHLY, FYNNEI. The CDR3 DNA reads TGTGCCAGCAGTGATCTCGGGGGGTACAATGAGCAGTTCTTC. It is translated as CASSDLGGYNEQFF.

This clonotype appeared once. V is TRBV20-1 and J is TRBJ2-6; D gene uncertain. V shed 0 bases and J shed 0 bases, with 18 bases lying between them. CDR1 and CDR2 from the germline V gene are DFQATT and SNEGSKA (reference sequence). The CDR3 spans 19 residues. The CDR3 loop reads CSARDNHRVIVSGANVLTF. The DNA of the CDR3 is TGCAGTGCTAGAGATAACCACCGAGTAATCGTCTCTGGGGCCAACGTCCTGACTTTC.

The chain is built from TRBV20-1 and TRBJ2-1; 7 bases match TRBD1. Germline CDR1 reads DFQATT; CDR2 reads SNEGSKA (reference sequence). CDR3 size: 18 residues. V was clipped by 3 bases and J by 0 bases; unmatched bases: 14. CDR3 sequence (DNA): TGCAGTGCTAGTGTAAGCCCTTCCGGGACAGTCTCCTACAATGAGCAGTTCTTC. Translating it yields CSASVSPSGTVSYNEQFF.

CDR3 amino acids: CAHRPNTGELFF. DNA for the CDR3: TGTGCCCATAGACCAAACACCGGGGAGCTGTTTTTT. The chain links TRBV30 to TRBJ2-2; D is ambiguous. With 8 bases removed from V and 2 bases from J, the gap between germline ends came to 9 bases. Per the germline V gene, CDR1 is GTSNPN and CDR2 is SVGIG (reference sequence). The CDR3 extends over 12 amino acids. The variable domain in full, completed from reference TRBV30 and TRBJ2-2, reads SQTIHQWPATLVQPVGSPLSLECTVEGTSNPNLYWYRQAAGRGLQLLFYSVGIGQISSEVPQNLSASRPQDRQFILSSKKLLLSDSGFYLCAHRPNTGELFFGEGSRLTVL.

The chain recombines TRBV23-1 with TRBJ2-5; 9 nucleotides match TRBD1. TRBV23-1 is marked as an open reading frame, function uncertain. The CDR3 length is 16 residues. V lost 4 bases and J lost 4; bases outside the gene matches: 10. This chain's CDR3 is CASSPGPGQGGETQYF. CDR3 in DNA: TGCGCCAGCAGTCCAGGACCGGGACAGGGAGGAGAGACCCAGTACTTC.

The chain combines TRBV5-4 with TRBJ1-5, with unresolved D. Per germline, CDR1 SGHNT and CDR2 YYREEE (reference sequence). V was shortened by 1 base and J by 0 bases, with 8 bases between the two germline ends. The CDR3 runs to 15 residues. CDR3 sequence (DNA): TGTGCCAGCAGCTTGTTGGGATATAGCAATCAGCCCCAGCATTTT. This gives the protein CASSLLGYSNQPQHF.

The rearrangement uses TRBV12-3 or TRBV12-4 and TRBJ2-5; 10 bases align to TRBD1. The CDR3 is 13 amino acids. With V trimmed by 6 bases and J by 5 bases, 3 bases remained unmatched. The CDR3 loop reads CASRTGGLETQYF. DNA of the CDR3: TGTGCCAGCAGGACAGGGGGCTTGGAGACCCAGTACTTC.

The chain links TRBV28 to TRBJ1-1; D is unclear. Germline CDR1 and CDR2: MDHEN and SYDVKM. V shed 3 bases and J shed 5 bases, with 16 bases lying between them. The CDR3 is 15 residues long. The CDR3 loop reads CASSFEGSGRTEAFF. The CDR3 DNA sequence: TGTGCCAGCAGTTTTGAGGGTTCGGGGAGGACTGAAGCTTTCTTT.

V and J are TRBV2 and TRBJ2-1; the D is unclear. The CDR3 runs to 16 residues. Germline V gene data show CDR1 as SNHLY and CDR2 as FYNNEI. Deletions cut 3 bases from V and 0 bases from J, with 12 bases between. Here the CDR3 DNA reads TGTGCCAGCAGTGATTCAGTGGAACGCTCCTACAATGAGCAGTTCTTC. Amino acid sequence: CASSDSVERSYNEQFF.

The chain employs TRBV7-2 and TRBJ1-2; 7 nucleotides agree with TRBD1. Germline CDR1 reads SGHTA; CDR2 reads FQGNSA. The junction had 9 bases not matched to a gene; V was cut back by 5 bases and J by 3 bases. The CDR3 totals 15 residues. The CDR3 DNA sequence: TGTGCCAGCAGCGCCCCCGGACAGGACTACTATGGCTACACCTTC. This gives the protein CASSAPGQDYYGYTF. Supplemented by reference TRBV7-2 and TRBJ1-2, the full variable domain reads GAGVSQSPSNKVTEKGKDVELRCDPISGHTALYWYRQSLGQGLEFLIYFQGNSAPDKSGLPSDRFSAERTGGSVSTLTIQRTQQEDSAVYLCASSAPGQDYYGYTFGSGTRLTVV.

The chain is built from TRBV20-1 and TRBJ2-2; 13 bases line up with TRBD2. The trim removed 3 bases at V and 5 bases at J, leaving 3 bases unmatched. CDR3 length: 15 residues. Germline V lookup: CDR1 DFQATT, CDR2 SNEGSKA (reference sequence). The CDR3 DNA reads TGCAGTGCTAGGCCGGGACTAGCGGGAACCGGGGAGCTGTTTTTT. It encodes CSARPGLAGTGELFF.

The table lists this clonotype with a few counts. The chain carries TRBV4-1 and TRBJ2-4; D may be TRBD2 (5 bases). The ends were cut back, 4 bases at V and 6 bases at J, with 10 bases in the middle. The CDR3 has 13 residues. Germline V CDR1 and CDR2: MGHRA, YSYEKL. CDR3 loop: CASSLTGGNIQYF. CDR3 nucleotide sequence: TGCGCCAGCAGCCTAACCGGAGGAAACATTCAGTACTTC.

The chain employs TRBV30 and TRBJ1-2; unclear D gene. This CDR3 has 12 amino acids. CDR1 and CDR2 from the germline V gene are GTSNPN and SVGIG (reference sequence). V shed 1 base and J shed 2 bases, with 5 bases lying between them. The CDR3: CAWSAGNYGYTF. The DNA for the CDR3 is TGTGCCTGGAGTGCGGGGAACTATGGCTACACCTTC. The full variable domain, with the rest looked up from reference TRBV30 and TRBJ1-2, is SQTIHQWPATLVQPVGSPLSLECTVEGTSNPNLYWYRQAAGRGLQLLFYSVGIGQISSEVPQNLSASRPQDRQFILSSKKLLLSDSGFYLCAWSAGNYGYTFGSGTRLTVV.